These 18 T cell receptor beta chains originate from one sample sequenced in a study of T cell responses to AZD1222 COVID-19 vaccine (dated by TCRdb to the early 2020s). Libraries came from the immunoSEQ multiplex PCR assay. In TCRdb, the immuneACCESS table is reduced to in-frame sequences with V and J assigned. These tables do not hold every clone; where another copy was compared, an unresolved V gene accounts for under half, and the others remain unexplained. Present in this sample are more than 85,000 clones, 84% of which were seen just once. In total, the top ten clones hold approximately 15% of the sample. This specimen's time point label, interpreted: baseline before first vaccination. Sample: peripheral blood, taken on day 0 of AZD1222 vaccination. The receptors were gathered from an adult in good health.

This clone was seen a few times. The V and J genes are TRBV2 and TRBJ1-2; tentative D call: TRBD1 (5 bases). CDR1 is SNHLY and CDR2 is FYNNEI in the germline V gene. Trimming left V 7 bases short and J 4 bases short, with 19 bases between. The CDR3 length is 15 residues. CDR3 coding DNA: TGTGCCAGCAAAAAGGGACCTGACAGCGTCTATGGCTACACCTTC. It codes for CASKKGPDSVYGYTF. Full variable domain (missing parts from reference TRBV2 and TRBJ1-2): EPEVTQTPSHQVTQMGQEVILRCVPISNHLYFYWYRQILGQKVEFLVSFYNNEISEKSEIFDDQFSVERPDGSNFTLKIRSTKLEDSAMYFCASKKGPDSVYGYTFGSGTRLTVV.

The chain carries TRBV6-2 or TRBV6-3 and TRBJ2-5; D gene uncertain. The germline CDR1 and CDR2 sequences are MNHEY and SVGEGT. This CDR3 comprises 14 residues. Deletions cut 2 bases from V and 6 bases from J, with 13 bases between. The CDR3 DNA sequence: TGTGCCAGCAGTTACGTTGGAGCGTCTCAGACCCAGTACTTC. Translation: CASSYVGASQTQYF.

The chain recombines TRBV28 with TRBJ1-3; no definite D call. The CDR3 sequence is 14 residues long. Germline assignment: CDR1 MDHEN and CDR2 SYDVKM. The V gene lost 7 bases and the J gene lost 4 bases, with 14 bases spanning the gap. The CDR3 reads CASKEVLLGNTIYF. CDR3 nucleotides: TGTGCCAGCAAGGAAGTTCTGTTAGGAAACACCATATATTTT.

In its sample, this clone was seen once. This rearrangement joins TRBV18 to TRBJ2-5; 8 nucleotides match TRBD1. The CDR3 is made up of 14 amino acids. V was pared by 4 bases and J by 5 bases, with 6 bases of the junction left unmatched. Germline V gives CDR1 KGHSH, CDR2 LQKENI. As DNA, the CDR3 is TGTGCCAGCTCACGACGGACAGGGCAGGAGACCCAGTACTTC. This gives the protein CASSRRTGQETQYF.

The chain is built from TRBV5-8 and TRBJ1-1, with 8 positions matching TRBD1. V gave up 0 bases and J gave up 0 bases; unmatched junction bases: 4. Germline-derived CDR1 and CDR2 are SGHTS and YDEGEE. This CDR3 spans 16 amino acids. The CDR3, as DNA: TGTGCCAGCAGCTTGGGACAGGGGTGGATGAACACTGAAGCTTTCTTT. Translated, it gives CASSLGQGWMNTEAFF.

The chain couples TRBV10-3 to TRBJ1-3; D unresolved. Trimming removed 3 bases at V and 7 bases at J, with 13 bases between. The CDR3 runs 14 residues. CDR1 and CDR2 from the germline V gene are ENHRY and SYGVKD. CDR3 in amino acids: CAISDSAATNTIYF. The DNA of the CDR3 is TGTGCCATCAGTGACAGCGCAGCTACGAACACCATATATTTT.

The sample holds a few counts of this clone. V and J are TRBV9 and TRBJ1-1; D remains unclear. V shed 4 bases and J shed 8 bases, with 9 bases lying between them. The germline V gene encodes CDR1 SGDLS and CDR2 YYNGEE. This CDR3 contains 11 residues. The CDR3 sequence is CASSPQMEAFF. CDR3 coding DNA: TGTGCCAGCAGCCCCCAGATGGAAGCTTTCTTT.

The V call is TRBV7-9, the J call TRBJ1-4; D unclear. Trimming pared 3 bases from V and 4 bases from J, leaving 9 bases between. The CDR3 is made up of 14 amino acids. CDR1 is SEHNR and CDR2 is FQNEAQ in the germline V gene (reference sequence). The CDR3 region is CASSFVVDNEKLFF. DNA for the CDR3: TGTGCCAGCAGCTTCGTTGTTGATAATGAAAAACTGTTTTTT.

This sequence joins TRBV27 and TRBJ1-5, with 9 nucleotides matching TRBD1. Germline CDR1 reads MNHEY; CDR2 reads SMNVEV (reference sequence). CDR3 length: 17 amino acids. Unmatched junction bases numbered 13, after V lost 7 bases and J lost 3 bases. This CDR3 reads CASKLTGQGFTNQPQHF. The CDR3 nucleotides are TGTGCCAGCAAGTTAACCGGACAGGGGTTTACCAATCAGCCCCAGCATTTT.

The chain employs TRBV4-2 and TRBJ2-5; TRBD2 might be the D (6 bases). The germline V and J ends were trimmed by 1 base and 2 bases, with 8 bases remaining between them. Per germline, CDR1 LGHNA and CDR2 YNFKEQ. The CDR3 length is 14 residues. The chain's CDR3 is CASSQVGTQETQYF. DNA of the CDR3: TGTGCCAGCAGCCAAGTAGGGACTCAAGAGACCCAGTACTTC.

The chain recombines TRBV6-6 with TRBJ1-3, with 7 positions matching TRBD1. Germline V gene sequence: CDR1 MNHNY, CDR2 SVGAGI (reference sequence). V was clipped by 5 bases and J by 2 bases; unmatched bases: 3. The CDR3 covers 14 residues. CDR3 in DNA: TGTGCCAGCAGTAGACAGGGCCCTGGAAACACCATATATTTT. It encodes CASSRQGPGNTIYF.

V is TRBV6-5 and J is TRBJ2-2; D may be TRBD2 (5 bases). V was cut by 7 bases and J by 4 bases, with 13 bases left in between. The CDR3 length is 14 residues. Germline CDR1 MNHEY, CDR2 SVGAGI. Written as DNA, the CDR3 is TGTGCCAGCAATTCGGGCAGCGGCACCGGGGAGCTGTTTTTT. Protein: CASNSGSGTGELFF.

The sample holds one count of this clone. The chain is built from TRBV4-2 and TRBJ2-6, with D perhaps matching TRBD1 (7 bases). The CDR3 loop spans 22 amino acids. CDR1 is LGHNA and CDR2 is YNFKEQ in the germline V gene. With 4 bases removed from V and 0 bases from J, the gap between germline ends came to 28 bases. The CDR3 region is CASSPLAIRAGGGLSGANVLTF. Written as DNA, the CDR3 is TGTGCCAGCAGCCCCCTGGCGATTCGGGCAGGGGGAGGTCTCTCTGGGGCCAACGTCCTGACTTTC.

The chain has TRBV6-5 and TRBJ2-7; D is undetermined. This CDR3 comprises 11 residues. Germline CDR1 reads MNHEY; CDR2 reads SVGAGI. Trimming removed 6 bases from V and 7 bases from J, with 10 bases in between. In nucleotides, the CDR3 is TGTGCCAGCAGCCTCCTTAAGGAGCAGTACGTC. It yields the protein CASSLLKEQYV.

The sample holds one count of this clone. The gene calls are TRBV19 and TRBJ1-5, with 7 bases fitting TRBD1. J lost 11 bases, V lost 7 bases, and 17 bases had no gene match. This CDR3 spans 15 amino acids. The V gene's germline CDR1 is LNHDA and CDR2 SQIVND (reference sequence). CDR3 nucleotide sequence: TGTGCCAGTACTCAAACTGGGACAGCTACTTCGGCCCAGCATTTT. The encoded protein is CASTQTGTATSAQHF. The whole variable domain, filled in from reference TRBV19 and TRBJ1-5, reads DGGITQSPKYLFRKEGQNVTLSCEQNLNHDAMYWYRQDPGQGLRLIYYSQIVNDFQKGDIAEGYSVSREKKESFPLTVTSAQKNPTAFYLCASTQTGTATSAQHFGDGTRLSIL.

The gene calls are TRBV29-1 and TRBJ2-7; either TRBD1 or TRBD2 may supply D (5 bases each). Germline loops: CDR1 SQVTM, CDR2 ANQGSEA. Trimming removed 7 bases from V and 0 bases from J, with 13 bases in between. The CDR3 has 13 amino acids. In DNA, the CDR3 is TGCAGCGCCCAAGGGGACCCCTCCTACGAGCAGTACTTC. Residues: CSAQGDPSYEQYF.

Here the CDR3 reads CASSRAGYEQYV. The CDR3 nucleotides read TGTGCCAGCAGTCGGGCGGGATACGAGCAGTACGTC. The chain couples TRBV28 to TRBJ2-7, with a weak D call TRBD2 (6 bases). The CDR3 consists of 12 residues. The V gene's germline CDR1 is MDHEN and CDR2 SYDVKM. The V gene lost 5 bases and the J gene lost 4 bases, with 9 bases spanning the gap.

This rearrangement joins TRBV7-2 to TRBJ2-1, with 10 positions matching TRBD2. Germline V lookup: CDR1 SGHTA, CDR2 FQGNSA. J lost 5 bases, V lost 0 bases, and 1 base had no gene match. The CDR3 is 15 amino acids. The CDR3 DNA reads TGTGCCAGCAGCTTAGCACTAGCGGGGCACAATGAGCAGTTCTTC. It yields the protein CASSLALAGHNEQFF.